The TCR beta chain described here comes from a study of tumor-infiltrating lymphocytes in primary liver carcinoma (dated by TCRdb to 2016 to 2017). Broadly, across the study: Hepatocellular carcinoma (four) or combined HCC and intrahepatic cholangiocarcinoma (one) was present in the five patients, who were three men and two women aged 30 to 69 years. Roughly 3.65 to 7.13 million productive TCRbeta reads were obtained per sample, and no significant difference in read depth was found between tissue types. TCRbeta repertoire sequencing covered 35 or so specimens from 5 patients: 25 or so tumor regions, 5 adjacent noncancerous liver tissues and 5 peripheral blood samples. Agilent mRNA microarray profiling was performed on the roughly 24 tumor region samples to relate TCRbeta repertoire diversity to the local molecular phenotype. High reproducibility was observed for the technical replicate repertoires, with mean shared-clone rates approximately 0.9 and correlation coefficients above 0.98. Across five regions of each liver tumor, along with adjacent normal tissue and blood, the study brought together TCRbeta repertoire sequencing, expression microarrays and whole-exome sequencing. The five patients had tumors of stage T1-T3 N0M0, with maximum diameters ranging from 4.2 to 10 cm. What the research found in general, with its limitations: Compared with blood, tumors had a significantly larger share of the repertoire taken up by the top 250 clones (p = 0.039). Because only the TCR beta chain was sequenced and unpaired alpha chains were not captured, true repertoire diversity is likely underestimated. Only about 7-24% of top clones were present in all five regions of a tumor, suggesting spatial heterogeneity of tumor-infiltrating T cells. Repertoire overlap was found to be higher between tumor regions (mean approximately 35%) than between tumor-adjacent (around 17%) or tumor-blood (around 14%) pairs, consistent with antigen-driven expansion. The study included only a handful of patients, and the authors note findings should be validated in a larger study. Since the samples were bulk and unsorted, there was no way to compare CD4+ and CD8+ T cell repertoires.

A constant-region primer and ProtoScript II reverse transcriptase were used to reverse-transcribe TCRbeta-specific cDNA from about 530 ng total RNA. Construction of the TCRbeta libraries relied on three nested rounds of multiplex PCR, following a slightly modified ARM-PCR procedure. Multiplex TRBV1-TRBV30 forward primers and a Cbeta reverse primer were used in the first two PCR rounds, each of which was run for around 10 cycles. Sample barcodes and Illumina adapters were added in a final 25-cycle PCR with Deep VentR polymerase. Amplicons of 200-500 bp were gel-purified with a QIAquick gel extraction kit before sequencing. The TCRbeta amplicons were sequenced with 250-bp paired-end reads on an Illumina HiSeq 2500. As for how the authors treated the data: Quality trimming of reads was performed with Trimmomatic v0.33, and paired reads were merged with FLASH v1.2.11 so that full CDR3 sequences could be recovered. V, D and J germline segments were assigned to the rearranged TCRbeta sequences by MiGEC v1.2.1b. VDJtools v1.0.0 computed clonotype statistics and Shannon-Wiener diversity indices. Except for diversity analysis, only the 250 most abundant clonotypes of each sample were used in subsequent analyses to reduce sampling bias. TCRdb ran its own pipeline on the public reads, namely fastp trimming at Q25 and MiXCR clone calling, and kept in-frame beta chains. Duplicate CDR3 protein sequences are folded into a single record with the most common DNA and genes. Clone size and V and J calls follow TCRdb, not the original study. The sample table shows 50,000 to 60,000 distinct CDR3 sequences, and around 77% are seen once. In total, the top ten clones hold approximately 24% of the sample.

The CDR3 runs 17 residues from the cysteine to the phenylalanine. Left in the record is the CDR3 DNA by itself, 51 bases read in frame from the first base. According to the germline V gene, CDR1 reads LGHNA and CDR2 reads YSLEER. In regard to this clonotype: This receptor's antigen is unknown. One end of the junction does not line up with germline, which may come from a read error.

Total RNA and DNA were co-extracted without cell sorting from about 19-30 mg of bulk tissue using the AllPrep DNA/RNA mini kit. Between November 2015 and early 2016, roughly five patients in China with histopathologically diagnosed primary liver carcinoma had their tumors surgically resected. At the time of sampling, the patients were treatment-naive and had chronic HBV infection. Each tumor was sampled at five spatially separated regions: the tumor centre plus the superior, inferior, left-lateral and right-lateral poles. Histology showed that every tumor sample contained more than 85% viable tumor cells. Pieces of fresh tumor and adjacent tissue were cut in half, with one half kept in RNAlater at -80 degrees C and the other half sent for histology.

Recombination connected TRBV4-3 to TRBJ1-3, and TRBD1 matches 12 of the central bases. The TCR was taken from a man aged 35-49 years with primary liver carcinoma and hepatitis B virus infection. Sequenced material: liver tumor tissue from sampling region 5. The intended sense of this specimen's cell subset or site label: tumor region T5, tumor centre. The DNA sequence reads TGCGCAAGCAGCCAAGCACAGGGACAGGGGGCTGGAGACACCATATATTTT. This translates into CASSQAQGQGAGDTIYF.